The 26 T cell receptor beta chains below come from one sample, sequenced in a study of response to subunit inactivated influenza vaccine. Via MiXCR, TCRdb re-called the RT-PCR reads, giving one row per CDR3 protein. The sample lists more than 250,000 distinct CDR3 sequences, 21% occurring once. Sequencing was performed on PBMCs from blood, taken around 22 months after vaccination. The source of these receptors is a man aged 45-69 years who received an inactivated influenza vaccine.

V and J are TRBV12-3 or TRBV12-4 and TRBJ2-6, with 10 nucleotides matching TRBD2. V lost 3 bases and J lost 0; bases outside the gene matches: 14. The CDR3 is 21 amino acids. The CDR3 sequence: CASSFPGIAGGPYSGANVLTF. The CDR3 DNA reads as TGTGCCAGCAGTTTCCCCGGGATAGCGGGAGGACCCTACTCTGGGGCCAACGTCCTGACTTTC.

This clonotype was seen repeatedly, ten times or more. The V and J genes are TRBV7-8 and TRBJ1-2; TRBD1 agrees at 9 bases. The J segment lost 0 bases and the V segment lost 4 bases, leaving 12 bases of the junction unmatched. This CDR3 has 18 residues. The germline V gene has CDR1 SGHVS and CDR2 FQNEAQ. CDR3 amino acids: CASSSYLIRQGANYGYTF. Here the CDR3 DNA reads TGTGCCAGCAGCTCCTACCTCATACGACAGGGGGCTAACTATGGCTACACCTTC.

The CDR3 region is CASSLGGTDEQYF. Written as DNA, the CDR3 is TGTGCCAGCAGCCTCGGGGGGACCGACGAGCAGTACTTC. This chain uses TRBV9 with TRBJ2-7; 7 bases match TRBD2. The germline V gene encodes CDR1 SGDLS and CDR2 YYNGEE. The CDR3 covers 13 residues. Trimming removed 4 bases from V and 5 bases from J; junction bases left unmatched: 6.

This clonotype has just a few counts. The gene calls are TRBV11-1 and TRBJ2-1; TRBD2 matches at 15 bases. The CDR3 runs to 18 residues. V lost 4 bases and J lost 8; bases outside the gene matches: 12. The germline gives CDR1 SGHAT, CDR2 FQDESV (reference sequence). The CDR3 nucleotides are TGTGCCAGCAGCTCCATCCCAGGGACTAGCGGGAGGTCTCATGAGCAGTTCTTC. Its protein product is CASSSIPGTSGRSHEQFF.

This clonotype was detected many times. V gene TRBV3-1 combines with J gene TRBJ2-7; no clear D gene. Looked up from germline, CDR1 is LGHDT and CDR2 is YNNKEL (reference sequence). V lost 4 bases to trimming and J lost 2 bases, with 3 bases between them. The CDR3 sequence is 11 residues long. In DNA, the CDR3 is TGTGCCAGCAGCCGGACCTACGAGCAGTACTTC. Translating it yields CASSRTYEQYF.

The rearrangement joins TRBV10-2 to TRBJ1-6; unclear D gene. V lost 4 bases and J lost 9, with 10 bases in between. This CDR3 has 13 amino acids. Germline V gene data show CDR1 as WSHSY and CDR2 as SAAADI. CDR3 amino acids: CASSVGLRSPLHF. The CDR3 bases are TGCGCCAGCAGTGTAGGGCTACGTTCACCCCTCCACTTT.

The chain is built from TRBV9 and TRBJ1-6; tentatively, D is TRBD1 (6 bases). V was pared by 0 bases and J by 0 bases, with 19 bases between. This CDR3 has 20 residues. Germline V CDR1 and CDR2: SGDLS, YYNGEE. The CDR3 DNA reads as TGTGCCAGCAGCGTAGACCCCTGGGACACTATGAGCTCCTATAATTCACCCCTCCACTTT. Encoded protein: CASSVDPWDTMSSYNSPLHF. The variable domain in full, with the rest retrieved from reference TRBV9 and TRBJ1-6, is DSGVTQTPKHLITATGQRVTLRCSPRSGDLSVYWYQQSLDQGLQFLIQYYNGEERAKGNILERFSAQQFPDLHSELNLSSLELGDSALYFCASSVDPWDTMSSYNSPLHFGNGTRLTVT.

This clonotype was observed many times. The rearrangement uses TRBV11-2 and TRBJ2-3, with TRBD1 matching 7 bases. CDR1 and CDR2 (germline): SGHAT, FQNNGV. This CDR3 contains 17 residues. V lost 3 bases, J lost 0 bases, and 9 bases stayed unmatched. The CDR3 loop reads CASSFWDRFDSTDTQYF. DNA of the CDR3: TGTGCCAGCAGCTTCTGGGACAGATTTGATAGCACAGATACGCAGTATTTT.

This chain joins TRBV6-5 and TRBJ1-2; perhaps TRBD1 as D (5 bases). This CDR3 has 14 residues. Germline CDR1 and CDR2: MNHEY and SVGAGI. Trimming removed 2 bases at V and 10 bases at J, with 17 bases between. CDR3 nucleotides: TGTGCCAGCAGTTACACCGGGACGGGGACGAACTACACCTTC. Protein: CASSYTGTGTNYTF.

The J gene is TRBJ2-1, the V gene TRBV27; no definite D call. The germline V and J ends were trimmed by 7 bases and 2 bases, with 18 bases remaining between them. The CDR3 spans 16 residues. The V gene's germline CDR1 is MNHEY and CDR2 SMNVEV (reference sequence). CDR3 sequence reads: CASTLSTLGPYNEQFF. The CDR3 DNA reads as TGTGCCAGCACCCTTTCTACATTAGGGCCCTACAATGAGCAGTTCTTC.

This clonotype has a single count. V and J are TRBV28 and TRBJ2-5, with 8 bases identical to TRBD2. The CDR3 has 17 amino acids. The V gene's germline CDR1 is MDHEN and CDR2 SYDVKM. The V gene end was trimmed by 5 bases and the J gene end by 3 bases; junction bases not matched to a gene: 14. The chain's CDR3 is CASSAHELAVPKETQYF. CDR3 nucleotide sequence: TGTGCCAGCAGTGCGCACGAACTAGCGGTACCAAAAGAGACCCAGTACTTC. Complete variable domain (other parts from reference TRBV28 and TRBJ2-5): DVKVTQSSRYLVKRTGEKVFLECVQDMDHENMFWYRQDPGLGLRLIYFSYDVKMKEKGDIPEGYSVSREKKERFSLILESASTNQTSMYLCASSAHELAVPKETQYFGPGTRLLVL.

This clonotype was counted a few times. This chain connects TRBV19 to TRBJ1-1; D is possibly TRBD1 (6 bases). V dropped 5 bases and J dropped 0 bases, with 13 bases sitting between them. This CDR3 has 15 amino acids. Germline V lookup: CDR1 LNHDA, CDR2 SQIVND (reference sequence). The CDR3, as DNA: TGTGCCAGTAGTCGTGACAGGCTAATGAACACTGAAGCTTTCTTT. Protein sequence: CASSRDRLMNTEAFF.

This sequence joins TRBV3-1 and TRBJ2-5, with D unresolved. The CDR3 is made up of 14 amino acids. V was pared by 0 bases and J by 2 bases, with 7 bases between. CDR1 LGHDT and CDR2 YNNKEL come from the germline V gene (reference sequence). The CDR3 is CASSQEAVQETQYF. The CDR3 nucleotides are TGTGCCAGCAGCCAAGAGGCGGTTCAAGAGACCCAGTACTTC.

This clonotype was seen many times. The rearrangement links TRBV3-1 to TRBJ2-2; a weak D match, TRBD2 (6 bases). CDR1 LGHDT and CDR2 YNNKEL come from the germline V gene (reference sequence). V was cut by 5 bases and J by 6 bases, with 13 bases left in between. This CDR3 has 14 amino acids. The DNA for the CDR3 is TGTGCCAGCAGCAGCTCGGGAGTGGCCGGGGAGCTGTTTTTT. Translated, it gives CASSSSGVAGELFF. Filled out from reference TRBV3-1 and TRBJ2-2, the complete variable domain reads DTAVSQTPKYLVTQMGNDKSIKCEQNLGHDTMYWYKQDSKKFLKIMFSYNNKELIINETVPNRFSPKSPDKAHLNLHINSLELGDSAVYFCASSSSGVAGELFFGEGSRLTVL.

This clonotype was counted a few times. V gene TRBV28 combines with J gene TRBJ1-1; 7 bases align to TRBD1. V was pared by 5 bases and J by 0 bases, with 6 bases of the junction left unmatched. The CDR3 runs to 15 residues. Germline CDR1 MDHEN, CDR2 SYDVKM. The CDR3 DNA follows: TGTGCCAGCAGTACAGGGGACAGAATGAACACTGAAGCTTTCTTT. Protein product: CASSTGDRMNTEAFF. The full variable domain, in which reference TRBV28 and TRBJ1-1 provide the parts outside the CDR3, is DVKVTQSSRYLVKRTGEKVFLECVQDMDHENMFWYRQDPGLGLRLIYFSYDVKMKEKGDIPEGYSVSREKKERFSLILESASTNQTSMYLCASSTGDRMNTEAFFGQGTRLTVV.

This clonotype showed up just a few times. The gene calls are TRBV4-3 and TRBJ2-7, with D perhaps matching TRBD1 (7 bases). CDR1 and CDR2 from the germline V gene are LGHNA and YSLEER. V was clipped by 5 bases and J by 5 bases, with 19 bases between them. There are 15 residues in the CDR3. This CDR3 reads CASSETGRPWDEQYF. The CDR3 nucleotides read TGCGCCAGCAGCGAGACAGGGAGGCCGTGGGACGAGCAGTACTTC.

As concerns this clonotype: A junction boundary mismatches the germline segment, possibly from a read error. The rearrangement joins TRBV7-9 to TRBJ1-1; D is ambiguous. The germline gives CDR1 SEHNR, CDR2 FQNEAQ (reference sequence). The CDR3 has 13 amino acids. The CDR3 reads CASRSGRVTEALF. For the CDR3, the DNA is TGTGCCAGCCGGTCCGGGAGAGTCACTGAAGCTTTATTT.

This clonotype was recorded a few times. The CDR3 nucleotides are TGCGCCAGCAGCCTGTACAGGGGGGAAAATCAGCCCCAGCATTTT. Translation: CASSLYRGENQPQHF. The J gene is TRBJ1-5, the V gene TRBV4-3, with TRBD1 matching 8 bases. This CDR3 comprises 15 residues. Germline CDR1 LGHNA, CDR2 YSLEER. V lost 4 bases and J lost 4; bases outside the gene matches: 6.

This clonotype has more than one count but fewer than ten. This chain connects TRBV4-3 to TRBJ2-3; tentatively, D is TRBD1 (5 bases). The CDR3 totals 12 residues. CDR1 is LGHNA, CDR2 YSLEER, per germline. V was cut by 7 bases and J by 6 bases, with 11 bases left in between. The CDR3 here is CASTRVPDTQYF. The CDR3 DNA reads TGCGCCAGCACCAGGGTCCCCGATACGCAGTATTTT.

This clonotype was counted between two and nine times. V is TRBV7-9 and J is TRBJ1-3; 7 nucleotides align to TRBD1. There are 17 residues in the CDR3. V dropped 9 bases and J dropped 3; count of bases not matched to a gene: 17. Looked up from germline, CDR1 is SEHNR and CDR2 is FQNEAQ (reference sequence). The CDR3: CARGGSSGTAFGNTIYF. DNA of the CDR3: TGTGCCAGAGGAGGATCGTCCGGGACAGCTTTTGGAAACACCATATATTTT.

V and J are TRBV20-1 and TRBJ1-4, with a tentative D call TRBD1 (5 bases). V was cut by 0 bases and J by 6 bases, with 8 bases left in between. The length of the CDR3 is 13 residues. The germline gives CDR1 DFQATT, CDR2 SNEGSKA (reference sequence). As DNA, the CDR3 is TGCAGTGCTAGAGAAGGCAGGGATGAAAAACTGTTTTTT. Protein product: CSAREGRDEKLFF.

This clonotype was seen only a few times. This sequence joins TRBV27 and TRBJ1-1; the D gene is possibly TRBD1 (5 bases). There are 15 residues in the CDR3. V lost 5 bases and J lost 1, with 14 bases in between. Germline CDR1 is MNHEY and CDR2 is SMNVEV (reference sequence). The CDR3 sequence is CASSRFATANTEAFF. The CDR3 DNA reads TGTGCCAGCAGTAGGTTCGCGACAGCGAACACTGAAGCTTTCTTT.

The rearrangement links TRBV20-1 to TRBJ2-1, with TRBD2 identical over 9 bases. V lost 5 bases and J lost 2; bases outside the gene matches: 16. The CDR3 is 18 amino acids. CDR1 is DFQATT and CDR2 is SNEGSKA in the germline V gene (reference sequence). The CDR3 DNA reads TGCAGTGCTTCAGCCGGGACTAGCTTCAGAGGGACCTACAATGAGCAGTTCTTC. The encoded protein is CSASAGTSFRGTYNEQFF.

CDR3: CASSPPRDRAKNIQYF. DNA for the CDR3: TGTGCCAGCAGCCCTCCTCGGGACAGGGCTAAAAACATTCAGTACTTC. This sequence joins TRBV28 and TRBJ2-4, with TRBD1 matching over 9 bases. After removal of 6 bases from V and 4 bases from J, the junction contained 10 bases not matched to a gene. Per germline, CDR1 MDHEN and CDR2 SYDVKM. The CDR3 loop spans 16 amino acids.

The CDR3 sequence is CASNSLAGGQETQYF. Here the CDR3 DNA reads TGTGCCAGCAATTCACTAGCGGGCGGACAAGAGACCCAGTACTTC. The V call is TRBV28, the J call TRBJ2-5; 9 nucleotides match TRBD2. V shed 7 bases and J 2 bases; nucleotides not matched to a gene: 8. The V gene's germline CDR1 is MDHEN and CDR2 SYDVKM. CDR3 size: 15 residues.

In its sample, this clonotype was seen once. The chain combines TRBV7-2 with TRBJ2-7; 11 bases agree with TRBD2. The V segment lost 6 bases and the J segment 4 bases; nucleotides outside the gene matches: 8. This CDR3 is built from 15 residues. Per the germline V gene, CDR1 is SGHTA and CDR2 is FQGNSA. For the CDR3, the DNA is TGTGCCAGCAGTCCTACCGGGACTAGCGGTTACGAGCAGTACTTC. Encoded protein: CASSPTGTSGYEQYF.